These 17 T cell receptor beta chains share one sample of origin, sequenced in a study of blood T cells in healthy people across ages. Next came a second PCR, run for about 7 to 12 cycles, which used a sample-barcoded 5' primer along with a J-beta primer mix. TCRdb passed the 5' RACE reads through MiXCR, listing each CDR3 protein once. Among 650,000 to 900,000 distinct CDR3 sequences, approximately 65% were seen once, and the ten largest hold around 30%. Sample: blood. The receptors derive from a man aged 30 to 39 in good health.

This clonotype has a handful of counts. The J gene is TRBJ2-4, the V gene TRBV28, with 12 bases identical to TRBD2. The J call may be wrong; the DNA end is better matched by TRBJ2-7. CDR3 size: 14 residues. Germline V gives CDR1 MDHEN, CDR2 SYDVKM. CDR3 coding DNA: TGTGCCAGCAGTTCCTGGACTAGCGGGAACGAGCAGTACTTC. Translation: CASSSWTSGNEQYF.

The chain uses TRBV6-2 or TRBV6-3 and TRBJ2-5; the match to TRBD2 covers 7 bases. The germline V gene encodes CDR1 MNHEY and CDR2 SVGEGT. The CDR3 runs 15 residues. V gave up 2 bases and J gave up 2 bases; unmatched junction bases: 5. Here the CDR3 reads CASSYGLADQETQYF. CDR3 coding DNA: TGTGCCAGCAGTTACGGCCTAGCGGATCAAGAGACCCAGTACTTC.

V gene TRBV7-3 combines with J gene TRBJ2-5, with D hard to call. V lost 7 bases and J 4 bases, leaving 10 bases between the germline ends. Per germline, CDR1 SGHTA and CDR2 FQGTGA. There are 12 residues in the CDR3. The CDR3 DNA reads as TGTGCCAGCAACCAGGATATAGAGACCCAGTACTTC. Protein sequence: CASNQDIETQYF.

The chain carries TRBV11-2 and TRBJ2-7, with D unclear. Germline V gene sequence: CDR1 SGHAT, CDR2 FQNNGV. CDR3 length: 14 residues. V lost 1 base, J lost 4 bases, and 11 bases lay in between. CDR3 in amino acids: CASSLAYTVYEQYF. The CDR3 DNA reads as TGTGCCAGCAGCTTAGCATACACCGTATACGAGCAGTACTTC. Full variable domain (outside the CDR3, taken from reference TRBV11-2 and TRBJ2-7): EAGVAQSPRYKIIEKRQSVAFWCNPISGHATLYWYQQILGQGPKLLIQFQNNGVVDDSQLPKDRFSAERLKGVDSTLKIQPAKLEDSAVYLCASSLAYTVYEQYFGPGTRLTVT.

This clonotype was recorded a few times. The J gene is TRBJ2-6, the V gene TRBV3-1, with unresolved D. V lost 0 bases, J lost 1 base, and 10 bases lay in between. Germline V CDR1 and CDR2: LGHDT, YNNKEL (reference sequence). The CDR3 is 17 residues long. In nucleotides, the CDR3 is TGTGCCAGCAGCCAAGACGCTACAAGTTCTGGGGCCAACGTCCTGACTTTC. Translating gives CASSQDATSSGANVLTF.

This chain uses TRBV6-5 with TRBJ2-3, with D unresolved. The germline gives CDR1 MNHEY, CDR2 SVGAGI. The CDR3 consists of 14 residues. The V end was cut by 3 bases, the J end by 2 bases, with 9 bases between. Here the CDR3 reads CASSYGRITDTQYF. CDR3 sequence (DNA): TGTGCCAGCAGTTATGGCAGAATCACAGATACGCAGTATTTT.

This clonotype was found a few times. The chain joins TRBV10-3 to TRBJ2-4; 10 bases are a match to TRBD1. The DNA matches TRBJ2-7 better at its end, which makes the J call doubtful. This CDR3 is built from 14 residues. The germline V gene encodes CDR1 ENHRY and CDR2 SYGVKD. The CDR3 protein is CAITPGQGNYEQYF. DNA of the CDR3: TGTGCCATCACCCCGGGACAGGGGAACTACGAGCAGTACTTC.

This CDR3 is CARAYRTGSYGYTF. The CDR3 region has the DNA TGTGCCAGAGCGTATCGGACAGGCTCCTATGGCTACACCTTC. The genes are TRBV2 and TRBJ1-2; 7 bases fit TRBD1. CDR1 is SNHLY and CDR2 is FYNNEI in the germline V gene. Germline trimming cut 9 bases from V and 4 bases from J; bases unmatched to any gene: 11. The CDR3 totals 14 residues.

The rearrangement uses TRBV7-2 and TRBJ2-7; TRBD1 matches 7 bases. The junction had 10 bases not matched to a gene; V was cut back by 1 base and J by 7 bases. This CDR3 comprises 15 residues. Germline-derived CDR1 and CDR2 are SGHTA and FQGNSA. CDR3 DNA: TGTGCCAGCAGCTTAGACAGGGGAGCCTACAATGAGCAGTACTTC. Translation: CASSLDRGAYNEQYF.

The chain combines TRBV2 with TRBJ2-1; D may correspond to TRBD1 or TRBD2 (5 bases each). Germline CDR1 SNHLY, CDR2 FYNNEI. The germline V and J ends were trimmed by 2 bases and 2 bases, with 7 bases remaining between them. This CDR3 is built from 14 residues. This CDR3 is CASSERGAYNEQFF. The DNA of the CDR3 is TGTGCCAGCAGTGAAAGAGGGGCCTACAATGAGCAGTTCTTC.

The J gene is TRBJ2-2, the V gene TRBV28; 8 bases line up with TRBD1. V was pared by 5 bases and J by 4 bases, with 6 bases of the junction left unmatched. Germline CDR1 MDHEN, CDR2 SYDVKM. The CDR3 is 15 amino acids. CDR3 DNA: TGTGCCAGCAGTCACGACAGGGGATCCACCGGGGAGCTGTTTTTT. Protein: CASSHDRGSTGELFF.

The chain combines TRBV5-1 with TRBJ2-1; no clear D gene. The CDR3 is 15 amino acids. Germline assignment: CDR1 SGHRS and CDR2 YFSETQ. Trimming shortened V by 0 bases and J by 8 bases, and 15 bases separated the two germline ends. The CDR3 sequence is CASSLGPSTGDEQFF. The CDR3 nucleotides read TGCGCCAGCAGCTTGGGGCCTAGTACGGGCGATGAGCAGTTCTTC.

The chain employs TRBV20-1 and TRBJ1-6, with TRBD1 matching 7 bases. The CDR3 consists of 13 residues. Per germline, CDR1 DFQATT and CDR2 SNEGSKA (reference sequence). Trimming cost V 6 bases and J 7 bases; bases outside gene matches: 6. CDR3 in amino acids: CSADRAQNSPLHF. Written as DNA, the CDR3 is TGCAGTGCCGACAGGGCCCAAAATTCACCCCTCCACTTT.

This sequence joins TRBV4-3 and TRBJ2-1, with 8 bases aligning to TRBD1. The junction had 9 bases not matched to a gene; V was cut back by 0 bases and J by 5 bases. CDR3 length: 17 residues. Germline V gene data show CDR1 as LGHNA and CDR2 as YSLEER. Written as DNA, the CDR3 is TGCGCCAGCAGCCAAGATCCGCCAGGGGGCCTGGACAATGAGCAGTTCTTC. Translating gives CASSQDPPGGLDNEQFF.

V and J are TRBV28 and TRBJ2-7; D is perhaps TRBD1 or TRBD2 (5 bases each). Between the trimmed V and J ends, which lost 6 bases and 5 bases, there was a span of 20 bases. The CDR3 has 15 amino acids. In germline, CDR1 is MDHEN, CDR2 SYDVKM. The CDR3 sequence is CASRTTGTRANEQYF. For the CDR3, the DNA is TGTGCCAGCAGGACTACCGGGACCCGGGCAAACGAGCAGTACTTC.

This clonotype occurred a few times. J is TRBJ2-4 and V is TRBV28; 9 nucleotides agree with TRBD1. Germline V CDR1 and CDR2: MDHEN, SYDVKM. J gave up 4 bases and V 2 bases, and 3 bases lay outside the gene matches. The CDR3 covers 15 residues. The CDR3 sequence is CASSLGGTGKNIQYF. CDR3 nucleotides: TGTGCCAGCAGTTTAGGAGGGACAGGGAAAAACATTCAGTACTTC.

The chain recombines TRBV13 with TRBJ2-2, with no clear D. With 5 bases removed from V and 5 bases from J, the gap between germline ends came to 21 bases. CDR3 length: 17 residues. Per germline, CDR1 PRHDT and CDR2 FYEKMQ (reference sequence). The CDR3 sequence: CASSHSITGVKTGELFF. DNA for the CDR3: TGTGCCAGCAGCCACTCAATCACTGGGGTAAAAACCGGGGAGCTGTTTTTT.